This TCR beta chain was identified in a study of human versus mouse CDR3 diversity and MHC coevolution. Study-wide background: The immunoSEQ assay reportedly detects one in 200,000 T cells. Valid reads per sample ranged from roughly 5.5 x 10^6 to 1.7 x 10^7. Overall study results and limits: The lowest clonal inequality scores came from most of the three human donors.

Worth noting for this clone: No antigen is known for it.

Method: immunoSEQ multiplex PCR; TCRdb's copy keeps in-frame clones and lacks some. The sample yields about 81,000 clones, around 95% seen once. Naive CD4 T cells, CD45RO-negative and CD62L-positive, were flow-sorted from PBMCs. The CDR3 contains 13 residues. Per germline, CDR1 SGHDT and CDR2 YYEEEE. Trimming cost V 5 bases and J 4 bases; bases outside gene matches: 6. Source material: naive CD4+ T cells from blood. Subset given: CD45RO-negative CD62L-positive naive CD4 T cells. The V call is TRBV5-6, the J call TRBJ2-7; 7 nucleotides align to TRBD1. This sequence was found in a person aged 30 to 70 in good health. The CDR3 here is CASSLDRAYEQYF. The CDR3 bases are TGTGCCAGCAGTCTCGACAGGGCGTACGAGCAGTACTTC.